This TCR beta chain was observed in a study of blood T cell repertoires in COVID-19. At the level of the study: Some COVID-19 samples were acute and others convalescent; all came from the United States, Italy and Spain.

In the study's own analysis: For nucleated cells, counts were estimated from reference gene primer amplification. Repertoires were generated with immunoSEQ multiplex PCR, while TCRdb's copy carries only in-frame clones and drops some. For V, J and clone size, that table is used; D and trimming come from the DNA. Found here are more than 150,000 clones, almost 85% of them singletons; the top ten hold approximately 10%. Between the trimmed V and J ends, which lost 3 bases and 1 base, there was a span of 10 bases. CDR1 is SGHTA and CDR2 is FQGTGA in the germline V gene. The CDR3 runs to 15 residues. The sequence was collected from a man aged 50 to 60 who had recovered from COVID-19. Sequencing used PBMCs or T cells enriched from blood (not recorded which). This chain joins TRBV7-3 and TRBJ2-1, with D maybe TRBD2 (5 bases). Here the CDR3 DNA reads TGTGCCAGCAGCTTGAGGGCAGAATCCTACAATGAGCAGTTCTTC. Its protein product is CASSLRAESYNEQFF.